Sequencing of this TCR beta chain was carried out in a study of control samples from healthy donors and cancer patients. Sequenced by immunoSEQ multiplex PCR; TCRdb stores in-frame clones only, minus some. The sample comprises about 130,000 clones, 80% to 95% of which are singletons, and almost 2.5% rests with the top ten. Trimming left V 6 bases short and J 1 base short, with 16 bases between. Looked up from germline, CDR1 is SNHLY and CDR2 is FYNNEI. The CDR3 runs to 17 residues. The chain is built from TRBV2 and TRBJ2-6, with D tentatively TRBD1 (5 bases). The sequencing input was blood. The receptor was derived from a man between 18 and 29 years old in good health. The CDR3 sequence is CASRGYRNSSGANVLTF. The CDR3 bases are TGTGCCAGCAGGGGGTACAGGAATTCATCTGGGGCCAACGTCCTGACTTTC.